One and the same sample provided the 15 T cell receptor beta chains below, sequenced in a study of T cell responses to AZD1222 COVID-19 vaccine (dated by TCRdb to the early 2020s). This specimen's time point label, interpreted: about 28 days (+/-7) after the second vaccine dose. The library was generated by the immunoSEQ multiplex PCR assay. TCRdb limited this immuneACCESS table to in-frame rearrangements with V and J called. A share of clones is missing; checked studies link under half to unresolved V genes, and the rest is unexplained. The sample table holds more than 150,000 clones, of which more than 85% were seen once. Jointly, the top ten make up less than 1.6% of the sample. The source material was peripheral blood, sampled 28 days after the second AZD1222 dose. These receptors all come from an adult who received the AZD1222 COVID-19 vaccine.

V usage is TRBV9 and J usage is TRBJ2-2; D is undetermined. V was cut by 4 bases and J by 4 bases, with 17 bases left in between. The CDR3 is 16 residues long. Germline V gene lookup returns CDR1 SGDLS and CDR2 YYNGEE. The CDR3: CASSPQANLATGELFF. For the CDR3, the DNA is TGTGCCAGCAGCCCTCAAGCTAATCTGGCCACCGGGGAGCTGTTTTTT.

The gene calls are TRBV7-6 and TRBJ1-4, with a possible D match to TRBD1 (5 bases). From germline, CDR1 is SGHVS and CDR2 FNYEAQ. This CDR3 is built from 15 residues. Trimming stripped 3 bases from V and 3 bases from J, with 11 bases between. The CDR3 DNA sequence: TGTGCCAGCAGCTTGTGGGGGGATCCTAATGAAAAACTGTTTTTT. It translates to CASSLWGDPNEKLFF.

The chain employs TRBV30 and TRBJ2-7; tentatively, D is TRBD2 (5 bases). Trimming removed 4 bases at V and 3 bases at J, with 16 bases between. Per germline, CDR1 GTSNPN and CDR2 SVGIG (reference sequence). CDR3 length: 14 residues. In nucleotides, the CDR3 is TGTGCCTGGACTCCTGTCGGGAAGGGCTACGAGCAGTACTTC. Protein: CAWTPVGKGYEQYF.

The CDR3 sequence is CASSEGYYGYTF. The CDR3 DNA reads TGTGCCAGCAGTGAAGGCTACTATGGCTACACCTTC. V gene TRBV6-1 combines with J gene TRBJ1-2; unclear D gene. The germline V gene has CDR1 MNHNS and CDR2 SASEGT. V was shortened by 1 base and J by 3 bases, with 3 bases between the two germline ends. This CDR3 contains 12 residues.

The J gene is TRBJ1-2, the V gene TRBV27, with D tentatively TRBD1 (5 bases). CDR1 MNHEY and CDR2 SMNVEV come from the germline V gene (reference sequence). CDR3 length: 17 amino acids. The V end was cut by 5 bases, the J end by 3 bases, with 22 bases between. This CDR3 reads CASSGTGGAPEDYGYTF. DNA for the CDR3: TGTGCCAGCAGTGGCACGGGAGGGGCCCCAGAAGACTATGGCTACACCTTC.

The chain combines TRBV18 with TRBJ1-4, with D hard to call. V was trimmed by 3 bases and J by 8 bases, leaving 16 bases between them. Germline CDR1 KGHSH, CDR2 LQKENI. CDR3 length equals 15 residues. CDR3 nucleotides: TGTGCCAGCTCACCTCAAGACCTTTCGCGAGAAAAACTGTTTTTT. Protein product: CASSPQDLSREKLFF.

The rearrangement uses TRBV7-3 and TRBJ2-7; 7 positions agree with TRBD1. The CDR3 spans 13 residues. Germline values: CDR1 SGHTA, CDR2 FQGTGA. The ends lost 5 bases at V and 5 bases at J; junction bases unmatched: 6. CDR3 nucleotides: TGTGCCAGCAGCCGAAGAGACAGGGACGAGCAGTACTTC. The encoded protein is CASSRRDRDEQYF.

The chain carries TRBV2 and TRBJ1-2, with D unresolved. The CDR3 spans 11 residues. In germline, CDR1 is SNHLY, CDR2 FYNNEI. V lost 5 bases and J lost 5, with 6 bases in between. The CDR3 is CASSPQYGYTF. In DNA, the CDR3 is TGTGCCAGCAGTCCCCAGTATGGCTACACCTTC.

This clone was counted once. The chain is built from TRBV28 and TRBJ1-1; no definite D call. This CDR3 is built from 13 residues. V was clipped by 5 bases and J by 4 bases, with 11 bases between them. Looked up from germline, CDR1 is MDHEN and CDR2 is SYDVKM. The chain's CDR3 is CASSAPRFTEAFF. Here the CDR3 DNA reads TGTGCCAGCAGTGCCCCCAGGTTCACTGAAGCTTTCTTT.

There are a few counts of this clone. The chain couples TRBV6-4 to TRBJ2-3; 10 bases match TRBD2. The CDR3 covers 15 residues. Germline-derived CDR1 and CDR2 are MRHNA and SNTAGT. J lost 1 base, V lost 3 bases, and 1 base had no gene match. CDR3 amino acids: CASSEGTSGTDTQYF. CDR3 nucleotide sequence: TGTGCCAGCAGTGAGGGGACTAGCGGCACAGATACGCAGTATTTT.

A word on this clone: Sequence at one end of the junction differs from germline and may be a read error. The J gene is TRBJ2-1, the V gene TRBV3-1 (or the pseudogene TRBV3-2), with TRBD2 matching over 8 bases. The CDR3 is made up of 16 amino acids. In germline, CDR1 is LGHDT, CDR2 YNNKEL (reference sequence). The CDR3 sequence: CTSSQALQGGRNEQFF. The CDR3 nucleotides are TGTACCAGCAGCCAAGCTTTGCAGGGCGGGAGGAATGAGCAGTTCTTC.

The rearrangement uses TRBV10-1 and TRBJ1-5; 8 nucleotides line up with TRBD1. The germline gives CDR1 WNHNN, CDR2 SYGVQD (reference sequence). V trimming: 0 bases; J trimming: 6 bases; junction bases outside the gene matches: 16. The CDR3 is 19 residues long. As DNA, the CDR3 is TGCGCCAGCAGTGAGTCGCCCGGGACAGGAAAAAAGTTGGGTCAGCCCCAGCATTTT. Its protein product is CASSESPGTGKKLGQPQHF.

CDR3 residues: CASSLGQGAGGYTF. CDR3 DNA sequence: TGTGCCAGCAGTCTGGGACAGGGGGCGGGCGGCTACACCTTC. The gene calls are TRBV27 and TRBJ1-2; 12 positions match TRBD1. The V segment lost 5 bases and the J segment 8 bases; nucleotides outside the gene matches: 6. The CDR3 totals 14 residues. Germline V gene lookup returns CDR1 MNHEY and CDR2 SMNVEV (reference sequence).

The genes are TRBV6-5 and TRBJ1-5; TRBD1 aligns across 8 bases. The CDR3 runs to 15 residues. Trimming took 6 bases from V and 3 from J; bases not matched to a gene: 7. CDR1 is MNHEY and CDR2 is SVGAGI in the germline V gene. The CDR3 here is CASSDMGQANQPQHF. The CDR3 DNA follows: TGTGCCAGCAGCGACATGGGACAGGCCAATCAGCCCCAGCATTTT.

The V and J genes are TRBV30 and TRBJ2-2; 8 bases agree with TRBD2. The CDR3 consists of 16 residues. CDR1 is GTSNPN and CDR2 is SVGIG in the germline V gene (reference sequence). V trimming: 3 bases; J trimming: 7 bases; junction bases outside the gene matches: 13. The DNA for the CDR3 is TGTGCCTGGAGGGGCTTAGCGGGATCGGTGGGCGGGGAGCTGTTTTTT. Its translation is CAWRGLAGSVGGELFF. The full variable domain, in which reference TRBV30 and TRBJ2-2 provide the parts outside the CDR3, is SQTIHQWPATLVQPVGSPLSLECTVEGTSNPNLYWYRQAAGRGLQLLFYSVGIGQISSEVPQNLSASRPQDRQFILSSKKLLLSDSGFYLCAWRGLAGSVGGELFFGEGSRLTVL.